This T cell receptor (beta chain) was found in a study of CD4+ T cells in melanoma. The protocol was immunoSEQ multiplex PCR, while the TCRdb copy is restricted to in-frame clones and leaves out a portion. The sample contains around 110,000 clones, about 90% of which appear only once. The trim removed 6 bases at V and 3 bases at J, leaving 2 bases unmatched. The germline V gene has CDR1 MNHNY and CDR2 SVGAGI (reference sequence). The CDR3 covers 13 residues. Input material: peripheral blood. The chain uses TRBV6-6 and TRBJ1-1, with TRBD1 matching 9 bases. The sequence derives from a human donor with melanoma. CDR3 DNA sequence: TGTGCCAGCAGAAGACAGGGGGACACTGAAGCTTTCTTT. Protein: CASRRQGDTEAFF.